The 25 T cell receptor beta chains below all came from one sample that was sequenced in a study of T cell responses to AZD1222 COVID-19 vaccine. The method was immunoSEQ multiplex PCR; TCRdb's version includes in-frame clones alone and lacks a portion of them. This table holds over 120,000 clones. The specimen sequenced was peripheral blood. The receptors derive from an adult in good health.

The chain recombines TRBV6-5 with TRBJ1-4; D might be TRBD1 (5 bases). This CDR3 is built from 15 residues. Trimming pared 0 bases from V and 6 bases from J, leaving 11 bases between. Germline V gene lookup returns CDR1 MNHEY and CDR2 SVGAGI. The CDR3 DNA sequence: TGTGCCAGCAGTTACTCGGGGACCCTCGATGAAAAACTGTTTTTT. Protein: CASSYSGTLDEKLFF.

This sequence joins TRBV6-5 and TRBJ1-1; D possibly corresponds to TRBD1 (5 bases). The V and J ends lost 5 bases and 6 bases respectively, with 19 bases between them. CDR3 size: 15 residues. CDR1 and CDR2 from the germline V gene are MNHEY and SVGAGI. As DNA, the CDR3 is TGTGCCAGCAGTCGTACAGGTAGCCCTAACCCTGAAGCTTTCTTT. Amino acids: CASSRTGSPNPEAFF.

The V gene is TRBV5-4, the J gene TRBJ2-3; TRBD2 matches 11 bases. Germline V lookup: CDR1 SGHNT, CDR2 YYREEE (reference sequence). The junction had 5 bases not matched to a gene; V was cut back by 5 bases and J by 3 bases. This CDR3 has 15 residues. CDR3 loop: CASSIAGGRTDTQYF. The CDR3 coding sequence is TGTGCCAGCAGTATAGCGGGGGGGCGAACAGATACGCAGTATTTT. Filled out from reference TRBV5-4 and TRBJ2-3, the complete variable domain reads ETGVTQSPTHLIKTRGQQVTLRCSSQSGHNTVSWYQQALGQGPQFIFQYYREEENGRGNFPPRFSGLQFPNYSSELNVNALELDDSALYLCASSIAGGRTDTQYFGPGTRLTVL.

The V call is TRBV5-1, the J call TRBJ2-5; 16 positions match TRBD2. This CDR3 region has 17 residues. Germline V CDR1 and CDR2: SGHRS, YFSETQ. V shed 4 bases, J shed 2 bases, and the junction held 5 bases outside the gene matches. The CDR3 nucleotides read TGCGCCAGCAGCGAGGGACTAGCGGGGGGGCAACAAGAGACCCAGTACTTC. Translated: CASSEGLAGGQQETQYF.

The rearrangement links TRBV7-3 to TRBJ2-7; maybe TRBD1 (5 bases). Germline V CDR1 and CDR2: SGHTA, FQGTGA. V lost 2 bases and J lost 0, with 8 bases in between. The CDR3 totals 14 residues. The CDR3 here is CASSLGRDSYEQYF. In DNA form, the CDR3 reads TGTGCCAGCAGCTTAGGCAGGGACTCCTACGAGCAGTACTTC.

The chain joins TRBV19 to TRBJ1-1; no firm D call. The V gene's germline CDR1 is LNHDA and CDR2 SQIVND (reference sequence). V lost 5 bases to trimming and J lost 6 bases, with 16 bases between them. The CDR3 sequence is 14 residues long. The CDR3 reads CASSVSYQVPEAFF. The CDR3 DNA is TGTGCCAGTAGTGTATCCTACCAGGTCCCTGAAGCTTTCTTT. The full variable domain, its missing parts supplied by reference TRBV19 and TRBJ1-1, is DGGITQSPKYLFRKEGQNVTLSCEQNLNHDAMYWYRQDPGQGLRLIYYSQIVNDFQKGDIAEGYSVSREKKESFPLTVTSAQKNPTAFYLCASSVSYQVPEAFFGQGTRLTVV.

The chain has TRBV29-1 and TRBJ1-4; maybe TRBD1 (6 bases). The germline gives CDR1 SQVTM, CDR2 ANQGSEA. There are 13 residues in the CDR3. Deletions cut 7 bases from V and 2 bases from J, with 11 bases between. The CDR3 sequence: CSAHDRTNEKLFF. CDR3 coding DNA: TGCAGCGCACACGACAGGACTAATGAAAAACTGTTTTTT.

V and J are TRBV5-3 and TRBJ2-5; TRBD2 aligns across 15 bases. TRBV5-3 is an ORF for which the function is uncertain. CDR3 length: 19 residues. J lost 1 base, V lost 4 bases, and 11 bases had no gene match. CDR3 sequence reads: CARSLGLAGGPRFQETQYF. Written as DNA, the CDR3 is TGTGCCAGAAGCCTTGGACTAGCGGGGGGGCCTCGGTTCCAAGAGACCCAGTACTTC.

This chain links TRBV11-2 with TRBJ2-7; D is perhaps TRBD1 (5 bases). This CDR3 region has 13 residues. The V end was cut by 0 bases, the J end by 3 bases, with 6 bases between. CDR1 is SGHAT and CDR2 is FQNNGV in the germline V gene. The CDR3 sequence is CASSLDRDYEQYF. In DNA form, the CDR3 reads TGTGCCAGCAGCTTAGACAGGGACTACGAGCAGTACTTC.

The V and J genes are TRBV27 and TRBJ1-3, with D unresolved. The germline V gene encodes CDR1 MNHEY and CDR2 SMNVEV (reference sequence). This CDR3 is built from 14 residues. The V end was cut by 6 bases, the J end by 0 bases, with 9 bases between. The CDR3, as DNA: TGTGCCAGCAGCGTCTCGAGCTCTGGAAACACCATATATTTT. This codes for CASSVSSSGNTIYF.

J is TRBJ2-1 and V is TRBV3-1 (or the pseudogene TRBV3-2); D uncertain. Germline V gene data show CDR1 as LGHDT and CDR2 as YNNKEL (reference sequence). This CDR3 is built from 13 residues. Deletions cut 4 bases from V and 8 bases from J, with 12 bases between. CDR3 protein: CASSLRPRHEQFF. CDR3 coding DNA: TGTGCCAGCAGCCTTCGACCGCGCCATGAGCAGTTCTTC.

The CDR3 DNA sequence: TGTGCCAGCAGCCAAGATCGGTCAGCGGGGGGGTCCACAGATACGCAGTATTTT. Amino acid sequence: CASSQDRSAGGSTDTQYF. The chain couples TRBV3-1 (or the pseudogene TRBV3-2) to TRBJ2-3; 10 bases match TRBD2. Germline V lookup: CDR1 LGHDT, CDR2 YNNKEL (reference sequence). CDR3 length: 18 residues. Germline trimming cut 0 bases from V and 2 bases from J; bases unmatched to any gene: 8.

The V call is TRBV5-1, the J call TRBJ2-3; D unresolved. CDR3 length equals 16 residues. The germline V gene encodes CDR1 SGHRS and CDR2 YFSETQ. V lost 0 bases, J lost 4 bases, and 15 bases lay in between. CDR3 sequence: CASSLDAAGPADTQYF. In DNA form, the CDR3 reads TGCGCCAGCAGCTTGGACGCGGCCGGTCCGGCAGATACGCAGTATTTT. The whole variable domain, filled in from reference TRBV5-1 and TRBJ2-3, reads KAGVTQTPRYLIKTRGQQVTLSCSPISGHRSVSWYQQTPGQGLQFLFEYFSETQRNKGNFPGRFSGRQFSNSRSEMNVSTLELGDSALYLCASSLDAAGPADTQYFGPGTRLTVL.

V gene TRBV3-1 (or the pseudogene TRBV3-2) combines with J gene TRBJ2-7; the D gene is possibly TRBD2 (5 bases). V was clipped by 5 bases and J by 4 bases, with 9 bases between them. This CDR3 is 12 amino acids long. The V gene's germline CDR1 is LGHDT and CDR2 YNNKEL (reference sequence). As DNA, the CDR3 is TGTGCCAGCAGCGGCCGGGGTTACGAGCAGTACTTC. Its translation: CASSGRGYEQYF.

The V and J genes are TRBV19 and TRBJ1-2, with 10 bases fitting TRBD1. V shed 4 bases and J 2 bases; nucleotides not matched to a gene: 4. Germline V gene lookup returns CDR1 LNHDA and CDR2 SQIVND (reference sequence). This CDR3 spans 15 amino acids. The CDR3 DNA follows: TGTGCCAGTAGTACCCAGGGACAGGGGAACTATGGCTACACCTTC. Protein: CASSTQGQGNYGYTF.

This rearrangement joins TRBV11-3 to TRBJ2-2, with a possible D match to TRBD2 (5 bases). This CDR3 spans 16 amino acids. Per the germline V gene, CDR1 is SGHNT and CDR2 is YENEEA. V lost 5 bases, J lost 4 bases, and 17 bases lay in between. In DNA form, the CDR3 reads TGTGCCAGCAGCGGTGGGAGTCCTCCCGGCACCGGGGAGCTGTTTTTT. Its protein is CASSGGSPPGTGELFF.

The CDR3 loop is CASSFPMTGGGEDTEAFF. The CDR3, as DNA: TGTGCCAGCAGTTTCCCAATGACAGGGGGCGGGGAGGACACTGAAGCTTTCTTT. The V call is TRBV28, the J call TRBJ1-1; TRBD1 matches at 10 bases. Germline loops: CDR1 MDHEN, CDR2 SYDVKM. Trimming took 3 bases from V and 3 from J; bases not matched to a gene: 13. The CDR3 has 18 residues.

The V call is TRBV14, the J call TRBJ1-2, with TRBD1 matching over 8 bases. The trim removed 5 bases at V and 7 bases at J, leaving 6 bases unmatched. CDR3 length: 13 amino acids. CDR1 and CDR2 (germline): SGHDN, FVKESK. CDR3 in DNA: TGTGCCAGCAGCTTTGGACAGGGAGGTGGCTACACCTTC. This translates into CASSFGQGGGYTF.

The genes are TRBV30 and TRBJ2-4; 7 bases match TRBD2. V was clipped by 0 bases and J by 7 bases; unmatched bases: 6. The germline CDR1 and CDR2 sequences are GTSNPN and SVGIG (reference sequence). The CDR3 is made up of 14 amino acids. This CDR3 reads CAWSVVGGTNIQYF. The CDR3 DNA reads TGTGCCTGGAGTGTAGTGGGGGGGACTAACATTCAGTACTTC. The entire variable domain, with the rest obtained from reference TRBV30 and TRBJ2-4, is as follows: SQTIHQWPATLVQPVGSPLSLECTVEGTSNPNLYWYRQAAGRGLQLLFYSVGIGQISSEVPQNLSASRPQDRQFILSSKKLLLSDSGFYLCAWSVVGGTNIQYFGAGTRLSVL.

The genes are TRBV7-2 and TRBJ2-1; 7 bases match TRBD2. The CDR3 runs to 15 residues. Unmatched junction bases numbered 11, after V lost 4 bases and J lost 8 bases. Looked up from germline, CDR1 is SGHTA and CDR2 is FQGNSA. In nucleotides, the CDR3 is TGTGCCAGCAGCTCCCGGGACTATCAAGCCGATGAGCAGTTCTTC. Its translation: CASSSRDYQADEQFF.

The chain uses TRBV7-2 and TRBJ1-5; the D is unclear. The germline CDR1 and CDR2 sequences are SGHTA and FQGNSA. The CDR3 covers 12 residues. With 1 base removed from V and 7 bases from J, the gap between germline ends came to 5 bases. The CDR3 DNA is TGTGCCAGCAGCTTAGTAGCCCAGCCCCAGCATTTT. Protein product: CASSLVAQPQHF.

This sequence joins TRBV7-9 and TRBJ1-1; no firm D call. The CDR3 has 16 amino acids. The V and J ends lost 5 bases and 1 base respectively, with 17 bases between them. Germline CDR1 SEHNR, CDR2 FQNEAQ (reference sequence). The CDR3 loop is CASSNRGPGKNTEAFF. The CDR3 nucleotides read TGTGCCAGCAGCAATAGAGGGCCGGGGAAGAACACTGAAGCTTTCTTT.

The chain couples TRBV30 to TRBJ2-2; D not resolved. The CDR3 totals 15 residues. CDR1 and CDR2 (germline): GTSNPN, SVGIG (reference sequence). V was cut by 4 bases and J by 5 bases, with 17 bases left in between. The DNA for the CDR3 is TGTGCCTGGACCAGACGGGCATTAGGGACCGGGGAGCTGTTTTTT. It codes for CAWTRRALGTGELFF.

This rearrangement joins TRBV7-2 to TRBJ2-7; D is ambiguous. The CDR3 runs to 14 residues. Germline values: CDR1 SGHTA, CDR2 FQGNSA. Between the trimmed V and J ends, which lost 1 base and 0 bases, there was a span of 7 bases. The CDR3 DNA reads TGTGCCAGCAGCTTAGGTCGGGTCTCCTACGAGCAGTACTTC. The encoded protein is CASSLGRVSYEQYF.

V usage is TRBV5-1 and J usage is TRBJ1-2; 7 nucleotides match TRBD1. Germline trimming cut 1 base from V and 4 bases from J; bases unmatched to any gene: 16. Germline V gene data show CDR1 as SGHRS and CDR2 as YFSETQ. CDR3 size: 18 residues. CDR3 DNA sequence: TGCGCCAGCAGCTTGATCTTTACTGGTATGGGACAGTCCTATGGCTACACCTTC. Its protein product is CASSLIFTGMGQSYGYTF. Full variable domain (remainder filled in from reference TRBV5-1 and TRBJ1-2): KAGVTQTPRYLIKTRGQQVTLSCSPISGHRSVSWYQQTPGQGLQFLFEYFSETQRNKGNFPGRFSGRQFSNSRSEMNVSTLELGDSALYLCASSLIFTGMGQSYGYTFGSGTRLTVV.